The 8 T cell receptor beta chains given below trace back to one sample, sequenced in a study of chemoradiotherapy in HPV16-positive cancers. The protocol was immunoSEQ multiplex PCR, while the TCRdb copy is restricted to in-frame clones and leaves out a portion. The profile shows approximately 630 clones, approximately 91% of them singletons. The sequencing used tumor tissue, collected from a patient who underwent chemoradiotherapy. Source of these receptors: a human donor with HPV-associated anogenital cancer.

This clone was observed a single time. V and J are TRBV4-3 and TRBJ2-7; D uncertain. V lost 0 bases and J lost 0, with 12 bases in between. Germline V lookup: CDR1 LGHNA, CDR2 YSLEER. The CDR3 has 16 residues. Written as DNA, the CDR3 is TGCGCCAGCAGCCAAGATTATCCCGCTAGCTCCTACGAGCAGTACTTC. It encodes CASSQDYPASSYEQYF.

The DNA for the CDR3 is TGTGCCAGCGGACTATCTGGGCCTGGACAGGGCCATCAGCCCCAGCATTTT. It yields the protein CASGLSGPGQGHQPQHF. The chain recombines TRBV28 with TRBJ1-5, with TRBD1 matching over 8 bases. The J segment lost 5 bases and the V segment lost 8 bases, leaving 17 bases of the junction unmatched. The CDR3 is 17 residues long. In germline, CDR1 is MDHEN, CDR2 SYDVKM.

This clone turned up a few times. The V gene is TRBV4-2, the J gene TRBJ1-6, with D unclear. This CDR3 region has 14 residues. V was clipped by 0 bases and J by 4 bases, with 4 bases between them. Germline V lookup: CDR1 LGHNA, CDR2 YNFKEQ. In nucleotides, the CDR3 is TGTGCCAGCAGCCAAGATCCGTATAATTCACCCCTCCACTTT. Translating gives CASSQDPYNSPLHF.

This chain connects TRBV6-1 to TRBJ1-6; perhaps TRBD1 as D (6 bases). The CDR3 spans 17 residues. Trimming cost V 4 bases and J 0 bases, with 13 bases left between them. The germline V gene has CDR1 MNHNS and CDR2 SASEGT. The CDR3 sequence is CASSVRGSSSYNSPLHF. In DNA, the CDR3 is TGTGCCAGCAGTGTGAGGGGGTCGAGCTCCTATAATTCACCCCTCCACTTT.

J is TRBJ2-3 and V is TRBV9; weak D call: TRBD2 (5 bases). The CDR3 contains 14 residues. Trimming pared 7 bases from V and 4 bases from J, leaving 16 bases between. The germline V gene encodes CDR1 SGDLS and CDR2 YYNGEE. CDR3 sequence: CASSREEAPDTQYF. CDR3 sequence (DNA): TGTGCCAGCTCCCGGGAAGAAGCTCCAGATACGCAGTATTTT.

The V call is TRBV4-2, the J call TRBJ2-6; D ambiguous. V lost 4 bases and J 0 bases, leaving 10 bases between the germline ends. The germline gives CDR1 LGHNA, CDR2 YNFKEQ. The CDR3 runs 16 residues. The CDR3 coding sequence is TGTGCCAGCAGCCCTGAACCTGGCTCTGGGGCCAACGTCCTGACTTTC. Amino acid sequence: CASSPEPGSGANVLTF.

V gene TRBV2 combines with J gene TRBJ2-2; 7 positions agree with TRBD1. The V and J ends lost 10 bases and 3 bases, in that order; junction bases with no gene match: 8. In germline, CDR1 is SNHLY, CDR2 FYNNEI. This CDR3 contains 14 residues. The CDR3 protein is CANSRQGDTGELFF. Written as DNA, the CDR3 is TGTGCCAATTCAAGACAGGGAGACACCGGGGAGCTGTTTTTT.

This chain links TRBV7-3 with TRBJ2-3; weak D call: TRBD1 (5 bases). The V end was cut by 5 bases, the J end by 6 bases, with 9 bases between. This CDR3 is built from 12 residues. Germline CDR1 is SGHTA and CDR2 is FQGTGA. This CDR3 reads CASSPDMDTQYF. The CDR3 DNA sequence: TGTGCCAGCAGCCCGGACATGGATACGCAGTATTTT.